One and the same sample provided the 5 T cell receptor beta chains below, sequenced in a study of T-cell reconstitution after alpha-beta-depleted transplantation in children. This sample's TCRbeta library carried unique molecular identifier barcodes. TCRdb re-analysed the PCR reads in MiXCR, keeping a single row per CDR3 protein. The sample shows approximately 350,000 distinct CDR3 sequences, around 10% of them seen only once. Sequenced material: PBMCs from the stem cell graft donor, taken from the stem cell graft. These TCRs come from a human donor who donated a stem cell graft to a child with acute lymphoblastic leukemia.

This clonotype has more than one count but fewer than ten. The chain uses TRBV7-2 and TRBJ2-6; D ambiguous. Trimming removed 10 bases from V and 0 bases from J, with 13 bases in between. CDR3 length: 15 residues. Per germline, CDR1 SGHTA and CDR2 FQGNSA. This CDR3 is CATSAVHSGANVLTF. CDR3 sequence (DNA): TGTGCCACCTCGGCAGTCCACTCTGGGGCCAACGTCCTGACTTTC.

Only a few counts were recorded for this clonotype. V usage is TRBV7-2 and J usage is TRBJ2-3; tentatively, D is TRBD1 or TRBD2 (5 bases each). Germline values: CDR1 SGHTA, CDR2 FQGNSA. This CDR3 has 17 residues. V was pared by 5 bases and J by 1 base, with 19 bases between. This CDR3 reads CASSPQEAALRTDTQYF. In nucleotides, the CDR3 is TGTGCCAGCAGCCCACAGGAGGCGGCGCTCCGCACAGATACGCAGTATTTT.

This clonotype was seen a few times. The CDR3 protein is CASSFGIVILSGNTIYF. In DNA form, the CDR3 reads TGTGCCAGCAGTTTCGGGATAGTTATACTCTCTGGAAACACCATATATTTT. V gene TRBV6-5 combines with J gene TRBJ1-3; D gene ambiguous. The CDR3 contains 17 residues. CDR1 is MNHEY and CDR2 is SVGAGI in the germline V gene. Trimming cost V 4 bases and J 0 bases, with 16 bases left between them.

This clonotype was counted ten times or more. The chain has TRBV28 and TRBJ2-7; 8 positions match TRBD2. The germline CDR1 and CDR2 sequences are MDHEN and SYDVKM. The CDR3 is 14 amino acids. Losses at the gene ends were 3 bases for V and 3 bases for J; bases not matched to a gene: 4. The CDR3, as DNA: TGTGCCAGCAGTTTCCGGGAGGGCCTCTACGAGCAGTACTTC. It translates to CASSFREGLYEQYF.

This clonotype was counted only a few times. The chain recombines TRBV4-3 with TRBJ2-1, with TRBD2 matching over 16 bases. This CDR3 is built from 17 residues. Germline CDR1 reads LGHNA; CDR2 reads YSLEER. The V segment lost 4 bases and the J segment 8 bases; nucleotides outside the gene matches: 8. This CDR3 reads CASSRGTSGRGNDEQFF. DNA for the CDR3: TGCGCCAGCAGCCGGGGGACTAGCGGGAGGGGGAACGATGAGCAGTTCTTC.